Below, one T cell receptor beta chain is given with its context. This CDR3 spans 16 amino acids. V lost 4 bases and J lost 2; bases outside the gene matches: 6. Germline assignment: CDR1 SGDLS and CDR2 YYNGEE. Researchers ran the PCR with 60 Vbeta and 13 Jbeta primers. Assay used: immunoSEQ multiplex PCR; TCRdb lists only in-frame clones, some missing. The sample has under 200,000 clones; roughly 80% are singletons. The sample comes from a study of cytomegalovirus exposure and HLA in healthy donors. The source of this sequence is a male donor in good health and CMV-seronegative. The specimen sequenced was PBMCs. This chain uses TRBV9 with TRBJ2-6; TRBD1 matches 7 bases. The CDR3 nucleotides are TGTGCCAGCAGCCCTAGTGGGACAGCTGGGGCCAACGTCCTGACTTTC. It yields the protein CASSPSGTAGANVLTF.